These 19 T cell receptor beta chains share one sample of origin, sequenced in a study of blood T cell repertoires in COVID-19. The repertoire was sequenced with immunoSEQ multiplex PCR; TCRdb's copy has only in-frame clones and lacks some. The table has hundreds of thousands of clones, about 90% seen once. What was sequenced was peripheral blood. All receptors derive from a woman aged 18-29 years who had recovered from COVID-19.

CDR3 residues: CASLGRAGGYTF. The CDR3 DNA follows: TGTGCCAGCTTGGGCAGGGCCGGTGGCTACACCTTC. The chain uses TRBV13 and TRBJ1-2; perhaps TRBD1 as D (5 bases). CDR3 size: 12 residues. V was clipped by 8 bases and J by 7 bases, with 14 bases between them. Germline V CDR1 and CDR2: PRHDT, FYEKMQ (reference sequence).

With respect to this clone: At the DNA level, this CDR3 is encoded by other sequences in the same sample as well. The chain recombines TRBV19 with TRBJ2-1; D is undetermined. The CDR3 has 13 amino acids. Trimming shortened V by 1 base and J by 5 bases, and 6 bases separated the two germline ends. Germline V CDR1 and CDR2: LNHDA, SQIVND (reference sequence). The CDR3 loop reads CASSIGPNNEQFF. The CDR3 DNA follows: TGTGCCAGTAGTATAGGGCCGAACAATGAGCAGTTCTTC. The full variable domain, its missing parts supplied by reference TRBV19 and TRBJ2-1, is DGGITQSPKYLFRKEGQNVTLSCEQNLNHDAMYWYRQDPGQGLRLIYYSQIVNDFQKGDIAEGYSVSREKKESFPLTVTSAQKNPTAFYLCASSIGPNNEQFFGPGTRLTVL.

The chain recombines TRBV5-4 with TRBJ1-2; possibly TRBD1 for D (5 bases). V lost 4 bases to trimming and J lost 5 bases, with 18 bases between them. From germline, CDR1 is SGHNT and CDR2 YYREEE (reference sequence). This CDR3 has 15 residues. CDR3 in DNA: TGTGCCAGCAGCCCCTCGGGAGGGGAGAGATATGGCTACACCTTC. Translation: CASSPSGGERYGYTF.

This sequence joins TRBV19 and TRBJ2-1, with 12 positions matching TRBD2. Germline lookup yields CDR1 LNHDA and CDR2 SQIVND (reference sequence). J was trimmed by 4 bases and V by 5 bases; bases with no gene match: 12. The CDR3 covers 18 residues. CDR3 region: CASSEGTSGPFEYNEQFF. CDR3 nucleotides: TGTGCCAGTAGTGAAGGGACTAGCGGGCCCTTCGAATACAATGAGCAGTTCTTC.

This chain joins TRBV6-2 or TRBV6-3 and TRBJ1-2, with 8 bases fitting TRBD1. The germline V gene encodes CDR1 MNHEY and CDR2 SVGEGT. The junction had 7 bases not matched to a gene; V was cut back by 2 bases and J by 8 bases. This CDR3 has 14 amino acids. CDR3 sequence: CASSYPGQGGGYTF. For the CDR3, the DNA is TGTGCCAGCAGTTACCCCGGACAGGGAGGAGGCTACACCTTC.

A note on this clone: A read error likely explains this, since a far larger clone differs by one base. The sample carries other DNA sequences with the same CDR3. The rearrangement joins TRBV7-8 to TRBJ2-1; 7 bases agree with TRBD2. After removal of 1 base from V and 4 bases from J, the junction contained 4 bases not matched to a gene. Germline lookup yields CDR1 SGHVS and CDR2 FQNEAQ. CDR3 length equals 15 residues. The CDR3 bases are TGTGCCAGCAGCTTAGGCCTAGCGGAATACAATGAGCAGTTCTTC. It is translated as CASSLGLAEYNEQFF. The full variable domain, rest sourced from reference TRBV7-8 and TRBJ2-1, is GAGVSQSPRYKVAKRGQDVALRCDPISGHVSLFWYQQALGQGPEFLTYFQNEAQLDKSGLPSDRFFAERPEGSVSTLKIQRTQQEDSAVYLCASSLGLAEYNEQFFGPGTRLTVL.

The V and J genes are TRBV28 and TRBJ1-2, with 8 bases identical to TRBD1. Germline CDR1 is MDHEN and CDR2 is SYDVKM. The CDR3 totals 17 residues. Trimming removed 1 base from V and 8 bases from J; junction bases left unmatched: 15. This chain's CDR3 is CASSLLGTGAPGGGYTF. The CDR3 DNA is TGTGCCAGCAGTTTATTGGGGACAGGAGCGCCTGGAGGGGGCTACACCTTC.

J is TRBJ1-2 and V is TRBV9, with a weak D call TRBD1 (6 bases). Germline CDR1 SGDLS, CDR2 YYNGEE. With 3 bases removed from V and 4 bases from J, the gap between germline ends came to 16 bases. This CDR3 has 15 amino acids. Written as DNA, the CDR3 is TGTGCCAGCAGCGGGGGGCTTTTGAGGACCTATGGCTACACCTTC. Translation gives CASSGGLLRTYGYTF.

This chain uses TRBV6-5 with TRBJ2-1, with TRBD1 as a possible D gene (5 bases). Trimming shortened V by 6 bases and J by 2 bases, and 8 bases separated the two germline ends. This CDR3 is 13 amino acids long. Germline V gives CDR1 MNHEY, CDR2 SVGAGI. The CDR3 DNA reads as TGTGCCAGCAGGTGGGGCCCCTACAATGAGCAGTTCTTC. Protein sequence: CASRWGPYNEQFF.

The genes are TRBV29-1 and TRBJ2-5, with a possible D match to TRBD1 (6 bases). From germline, CDR1 is SQVTM and CDR2 ANQGSEA. The length of the CDR3 is 13 residues. The ends were cut back, 7 bases at V and 0 bases at J, with 12 bases in the middle. The CDR3 DNA reads TGCAGCGGGACCCGGGACAACCAAGAGACCCAGTACTTC. This translates into CSGTRDNQETQYF.

The chain has TRBV10-1 and TRBJ2-1; 14 positions match TRBD2. From germline, CDR1 is WNHNN and CDR2 SYGVQD (reference sequence). After removal of 6 bases from V and 9 bases from J, the junction contained 10 bases not matched to a gene. The CDR3 length is 16 residues. The CDR3 loop reads CASSPMTSGRAGEQFF. CDR3 nucleotide sequence: TGCGCCAGCAGCCCCATGACTAGCGGGAGGGCTGGTGAGCAGTTCTTC.

This clone showed up just once. V is TRBV30 and J is TRBJ2-5, with 8 bases lining up with TRBD1. The J segment lost 5 bases and the V segment lost 5 bases, leaving 7 bases of the junction unmatched. The CDR3 extends over 13 amino acids. Per germline, CDR1 GTSNPN and CDR2 SVGIG (reference sequence). CDR3 nucleotide sequence: TGTGCCTGGGGGTTCAGGGGGCGGGAGACCCAGTACTTC. Encoded protein: CAWGFRGRETQYF.

Only a few counts were recorded for this clone. The chain joins TRBV6-2 or TRBV6-3 to TRBJ2-1, with TRBD2 matching over 12 bases. The trim removed 6 bases at V and 6 bases at J, leaving 9 bases unmatched. The CDR3 consists of 16 residues. CDR1 MNHEY and CDR2 SVGEGT come from the germline V gene. The CDR3 here is CASSPTTSGSFNEQFF. Written as DNA, the CDR3 is TGTGCCAGCAGCCCTACGACTAGCGGGAGTTTCAATGAGCAGTTCTTC.

This chain uses TRBV30 with TRBJ2-3; 8 positions match TRBD2. CDR3 length: 13 residues. The germline gives CDR1 GTSNPN, CDR2 SVGIG (reference sequence). V lost 3 bases to trimming and J lost 5 bases; unmatched junction nucleotides: 4. The DNA for the CDR3 is TGTGCCTGGAGGGTAGCGGGGATAGATACGCAGTATTTT. This encodes CAWRVAGIDTQYF. The full variable domain, its missing parts supplied by reference TRBV30 and TRBJ2-3, is SQTIHQWPATLVQPVGSPLSLECTVEGTSNPNLYWYRQAAGRGLQLLFYSVGIGQISSEVPQNLSASRPQDRQFILSSKKLLLSDSGFYLCAWRVAGIDTQYFGPGTRLTVL.

The chain joins TRBV21-1 to TRBJ1-2; TRBD1 is taken as the D call from the table, unchecked against the DNA. TRBV21-1 is a pseudogene locus. The CDR3 length is 14 residues. The CDR3 is CASSGQGGNYGYTF. CDR3 nucleotides: TGTGCCAGCAGCGGACAGGGGGGGAACTATGGCTACACCTTC.

V usage is TRBV20-1 and J usage is TRBJ1-5; no definite D call. The CDR3 totals 11 residues. Germline CDR1 DFQATT, CDR2 SNEGSKA (reference sequence). Trimming took 7 bases from V and 2 from J, leaving 6 bases between them. The CDR3, as DNA: TGCAGTGTCGGTGGCAATCAGCCCCAGCATTTT. This codes for CSVGGNQPQHF.

This clone was detected once. This chain uses TRBV9 with TRBJ2-5; 7 nucleotides line up with TRBD2. This CDR3 is 15 amino acids long. Germline V CDR1 and CDR2: SGDLS, YYNGEE. J lost 7 bases, V lost 0 bases, and 9 bases had no gene match. This CDR3 reads CASSVVAGDQGTQYF. CDR3 coding DNA: TGTGCCAGCAGCGTAGTCGCGGGAGATCAGGGGACCCAGTACTTC.

The V call is TRBV2, the J call TRBJ2-1; D not certain. Germline CDR1 and CDR2: SNHLY and FYNNEI. This CDR3 has 13 amino acids. V was trimmed by 7 bases and J by 0 bases, leaving 7 bases between them. The CDR3 region has the DNA TGTGCCAGCAAGGCGGACTCCTACAATGAGCAGTTCTTC. This gives the protein CASKADSYNEQFF.

This chain connects TRBV4-3 to TRBJ2-2; D possibly corresponds to TRBD2 (6 bases). V was trimmed by 4 bases and J by 6 bases, leaving 12 bases between them. Per germline, CDR1 LGHNA and CDR2 YSLEER. The CDR3 extends over 14 amino acids. The CDR3, as DNA: TGCGCCAGCAGCCGCGATTGGGGGGCCGGGGAGCTGTTTTTT. It specifies CASSRDWGAGELFF.